Listed here are 19 T cell receptor beta chains from one sample, sequenced in a study of Graves' ophthalmopathy and Graves' hyperthyroidism. As the template, RNA transcripts were used to amplify TCR beta CDR3 regions. HTBI primers served in a first-round RT-PCR, which a second-round multiplex PCR followed. MiXCR, applied by TCRdb to the multiplex PCR reads, yields one record per CDR3 protein. The sample contains 1 million to 1.3 million distinct CDR3 sequences, 35% to 40% of which appear only once. Sequences were obtained from peripheral blood or thyroid tissue (not recorded which). These receptors were obtained from an adult man with Graves' hyperthyroidism.

In its sample, this clonotype was seen many times. The chain couples TRBV7-6 to TRBJ2-7; no firm D call. Per the germline V gene, CDR1 is SGHVS and CDR2 is FNYEAQ. V was clipped by 2 bases and J by 5 bases, with 7 bases between them. The CDR3 spans 12 residues. Here the CDR3 reads CASSLREDEQYF. CDR3 DNA sequence: TGTGCCAGCAGCTTAAGAGAGGACGAGCAGTACTTC.

Turning to this clonotype: The junction does not match germline at one end; this may be a read error. The chain joins TRBV6-5 to TRBJ2-5, with 8 positions matching TRBD1. CDR1 and CDR2 from the germline V gene are MNHEY and SVGAGI. The CDR3 has 8 residues. The CDR3 nucleotides read TGTGCCAGCACGGGACAGGACTTC. It is translated as CASTGQDF.

Of note for this clonotype: Its ends do not fully match the called genes, so a read error is possible. The chain couples TRBV6-6 to TRBJ1-2; TRBD1 matches 8 bases. In germline, CDR1 is MNHNY, CDR2 SVGAGI (reference sequence). CDR3 length: 16 amino acids. CDR3 region: CAGSSPHSTGVNGYTF. CDR3 sequence (DNA): TGTGCCGGCAGTTCCCCACACTCGACAGGGGTGAATGGCTACACCTTC.

The genes are TRBV10-3 and TRBJ1-6, with D tentatively TRBD1 (6 bases). Trimming shortened V by 5 bases and J by 10 bases, and 18 bases separated the two germline ends. The CDR3 length is 15 residues. Germline lookup yields CDR1 ENHRY and CDR2 SYGVKD. CDR3 DNA: TGTGCCATCAGTTTAGACGGACAGAGTTTCTCACCCCTCCACTTT. Translation: CAISLDGQSFSPLHF.

This clonotype was seen ten or more times. The chain recombines TRBV5-8 with TRBJ1-6, with no clear D. V lost 9 bases to trimming and J lost 6 bases, with 7 bases between them. There are 11 residues in the CDR3. The germline CDR1 and CDR2 sequences are SGHTS and YDEGEE. DNA for the CDR3: TGTGCCACCGGGATTAATTCACCCCTCCACTTT. It yields the protein CATGINSPLHF.

The chain uses TRBV7-2 and TRBJ2-5; D is perhaps TRBD1 (6 bases). This CDR3 has 12 residues. CDR1 and CDR2 (germline): SGHTA, FQGNSA. Trimming cost V 11 bases and J 5 bases, with 15 bases left between them. DNA for the CDR3: TGTGCCTGGAGTGGCCAGGGGGAGACCCAGTACTTC. Amino acids: CAWSGQGETQYF.

This clonotype was found many times. The chain has TRBV4-2 and TRBJ1-5; perhaps TRBD1 as D (6 bases). Germline lookup yields CDR1 LGHNA and CDR2 YNFKEQ. The CDR3 length is 14 residues. Trimming shortened V by 0 bases and J by 6 bases, and 9 bases separated the two germline ends. DNA of the CDR3: TGTGCCAGCAGCCAAGACAGGGGTCCTCAGCCCCAGCATTTT. Its translation is CASSQDRGPQPQHF.

This clonotype was picked up many times. The rearrangement links TRBV12-3 or TRBV12-4 to TRBJ1-5; maybe TRBD1 (5 bases). The V and J ends lost 6 bases and 2 bases respectively, with 17 bases between them. The CDR3 totals 16 residues. The CDR3 DNA reads as TGTGCCAGCAGCCCCGCGGGGGGGTCGGGCAATCAGCCCCAGCATTTT. Its translation is CASSPAGGSGNQPQHF.

This clonotype was seen just once. A much larger clone sits a single nucleotide away, making a read error possible. The chain employs TRBV20-1 and TRBJ1-2; D not certain. Germline-derived CDR1 and CDR2 are DFQATT and SNEGSKA (reference sequence). The CDR3 is made up of 14 amino acids. The V gene lost 0 bases and the J gene lost 1 base, with 9 bases spanning the gap. In DNA, the CDR3 is TGCAGTGCTAGAGATCTGGAAATTAACTATGGCTACACCTTC. The encoded protein is CSARDLEINYGYTF.

The genes are TRBV25-1 and TRBJ2-7; TRBD1 matches 10 bases. Looked up from germline, CDR1 is MGHDK and CDR2 is SYGVNS. This CDR3 region has 14 residues. Trimming at V came to 6 bases and at J to 7 bases, leaving 9 bases not matched to a gene. Here the CDR3 DNA reads TGTGCCAGCAGACCCGACAGGGGGCTGAGGGAGCAGTACTTC. It specifies CASRPDRGLREQYF.

This clonotype was detected ten times or more. This sequence joins TRBV15 and TRBJ2-5; no firm D call. The CDR3 covers 15 residues. V was shortened by 0 bases and J by 5 bases, with 13 bases between the two germline ends. The germline gives CDR1 LNHNV, CDR2 YYDKDF (reference sequence). Here the CDR3 reads CATSRDGSRFETQYF. In DNA, the CDR3 is TGTGCCACCAGCAGAGATGGTTCAAGGTTTGAGACCCAGTACTTC.

Many counts were recorded for this clonotype. The chain links TRBV6-5 to TRBJ1-6, with D maybe TRBD1 (5 bases). Germline loops: CDR1 MNHEY, CDR2 SVGAGI. The CDR3 has 17 amino acids. V lost 6 bases and J 1 base, leaving 16 bases between the germline ends. CDR3 nucleotides: TGTGCCAGCAGCCATCGCCGGGGGGGATCCTATAATTCACCCCTCCACTTT. It translates to CASSHRRGGSYNSPLHF.

This clonotype was observed at least ten times. The chain carries TRBV7-6 and TRBJ1-2, with D possibly TRBD1 on 5 matching bases. Trimming took off 4 bases at V and 5 bases at J, with 11 bases between the two ends. Germline values: CDR1 SGHVS, CDR2 FNYEAQ. This CDR3 has 13 residues. The CDR3 loop reads CASSSGLRYGYTF. CDR3 nucleotides: TGTGCCAGCAGCTCAGGGCTTAGATATGGCTACACCTTC.

In this sample, this clonotype turned up many times. This rearrangement joins TRBV20-1 to TRBJ1-1; 7 nucleotides align to TRBD1. Looked up from germline, CDR1 is DFQATT and CDR2 is SNEGSKA (reference sequence). Trimming removed 5 bases from V and 8 bases from J; junction bases left unmatched: 8. This CDR3 region has 12 residues. CDR3 in DNA: TGCAGTGCTCCCGACAGGGTGGCAGAAGCTTTCTTT. Amino acid sequence: CSAPDRVAEAFF.

In its sample, this clonotype was seen a few times. The chain carries TRBV7-9 and TRBJ2-5, with TRBD1 matching 10 bases. CDR3 length: 14 amino acids. Germline assignment: CDR1 SEHNR and CDR2 FQNEAQ (reference sequence). J lost 9 bases, V lost 5 bases, and 9 bases had no gene match. CDR3 bases: TGTGCCAGCAGCCTGACAGGGGGCAATCAGCCCCAGTACTTC. Translating gives CASSLTGGNQPQYF.

In nucleotides, the CDR3 is TGCGCCCGACAGGGTGAAGCTTTCTTT. It translates to CARQGEAFF. V usage is TRBV10-1 and J usage is TRBJ1-1; TRBD1 matches 7 bases. V shed 11 bases, J shed 7 bases, and the junction held 1 base outside the gene matches. The CDR3 length is 9 residues. Germline V gene lookup returns CDR1 WNHNN and CDR2 SYGVQD (reference sequence).

This clonotype has a handful of counts. The genes are TRBV6-5 and TRBJ2-5, with D perhaps matching TRBD1 (6 bases). This CDR3 has 14 amino acids. Trimming shortened V by 5 bases and J by 2 bases, and 12 bases separated the two germline ends. The germline V gene has CDR1 MNHEY and CDR2 SVGAGI. This CDR3 reads CASSLPDRQETQYF. Written as DNA, the CDR3 is TGTGCCAGCAGTCTACCGGACAGACAAGAGACCCAGTACTTC.

The J gene is TRBJ1-2, the V gene TRBV5-5, with D unclear. The length of the CDR3 is 15 residues. In germline, CDR1 is SGHKS, CDR2 YYEKEE (reference sequence). The V and J ends lost 1 base and 2 bases respectively, with 12 bases between them. The CDR3 DNA reads TGTGCCAGCAGCTTGTTGGAGGGTCCCAACTATGGCTACACCTTC. Amino acids: CASSLLEGPNYGYTF.

The J gene is TRBJ1-1, the V gene TRBV20-1, with D maybe TRBD1 (5 bases). The V end lost 6 bases, the J end lost 0 bases, and 11 bases lay between the germline ends. Germline CDR1 and CDR2: DFQATT and SNEGSKA (reference sequence). This CDR3 comprises 13 residues. The CDR3 coding sequence is TGCAGTGCCCGAGCGGACATGAACACTGAAGCTTTCTTT. This gives the protein CSARADMNTEAFF.